The subject of this entry is one T cell receptor (beta chain). The antigen it binds to is not known. The sample holds no much larger clone one base away, and base qualities are not on file. These data are taken from a study of blood T cell repertoires in COVID-19 (dated by TCRdb to 2020 to 2021). About the full investigation: The collaborator samples originated in the United States, Italy and Spain and spanned the acute and convalescent phases of COVID-19. The prospective study material was composed of cDNA or gDNA derived from T cells, B-cell-depleted T cells, or PBMCs. The samples were drawn from two sources: the first 160 participants of the ongoing ImmuneRACE study, and 1,254 subjects contributed by 6 global collaborators. The repertoires were made available in a free public database intended to serve as a resource for research on the immune response to SARS-CoV-2. A de-identified subject ID, COVID-19 status, age in years and sex were almost always included in the sample metadata. Where available, HLA class I and class II types were obtained from metadata supplied by the sample provider rather than from assay-based typing. The dataset comprised deeply sampled blood TCRbeta repertoires from subjects exposed to, actively infected with, or recovered from COVID-19.

The CDR3 goes from the cysteine to the phenylalanine over 14 residues. CDR3 DNA is the only sequence kept; it has 42 bases, read in frame from the first base. CDR1 and CDR2 were assigned from the germline V gene (reference sequence) as LNHDA and SQIVND. Between the V and J ends, shortened by 5 bases and 8 bases respectively, the junction contains 18 bases. Here is what the overall study found, with its caveats: The quantity of clinical and demographic metadata differed by source and by participant and was supplied without curation.

Collaborating institutions collected whole blood in K2EDTA tubes following their own protocols. For TCRbeta analysis, collaborators shipped samples in one of three forms: frozen whole blood, isolated PBMCs, or DNA extracted from either of those sample types. TCRbeta CDR3 regions were amplified from genomic DNA by means of the immunoSEQ Assay, a bias-controlled multiplex PCR. The paper's processing steps were these. The number of nucleated cells in each sample was estimated by amplification of reference gene primers within the assay. Sequence reads were collapsed and filtered to measure the absolute abundance of every unique TCRbeta CDR3 rearrangement. Productive Simpson clonality was computed per sample as the square root of Simpson's diversity index over productive rearrangements. The source is immuneACCESS, and TCRdb retained only in-frame sequences with V and J called. Part of the clones is not carried over; for the studies checked, unresolved V genes explain less than half of this, and the remainder is unexplained. V, J and clone size are taken as reported in that table, and D and trimming were inferred from the DNA itself. For this sample there are about 140,000 clones; about 90% appear just once. The ten largest make up 1.5% to 1.9% of the sample.

This clonotype was sampled from a woman aged 55-69 years with acute or convalescent COVID-19. Sequencing was done on a sample of peripheral blood. This sequence uses TRBV19 and TRBJ1-1, and perhaps TRBD1 as D gene, on 6 matching bases. DNA sequence: TGTGCCAGTAGTCCCCCCCAGGGGATCGGGGAAGCTTTCTTT. It is translated as CASSPPQGIGEAFF.